The source of this TCR beta chain is a study of human T cells and chemical hapten exposure. Study overall: On about 2 cm by about 2 cm of upper inner arm skin, sensitization was performed with 2% DPC. Enrolled patients were predominantly female and had alopecia areata, totalis or universalis. The study, taken as a whole, reports: Significantly greater numbers of large CDR3 similarity clusters came from expanded TCRs than from controls.

In TCRdb, the RACE reads were re-called with MiXCR into one record per CDR3 protein. This sample has roughly 150,000 distinct CDR3 sequences, with roughly 26% found just once. The ends were cut back, 8 bases at V and 0 bases at J, with 14 bases in the middle. The CDR3 contains 14 residues. Germline V gene sequence: CDR1 SNHLY, CDR2 FYNNEI. Time point indicated: patch test 3, about 24 weeks after DPC sensitization. Treatment noted: therapeutic diphenylcyclopropenone sensitization with weekly scalp DPC. At least ten counts were recorded for this clonotype. Antigen unknown. The TCR originated in a woman between 18 and 29 years old with alopecia areata. Some clones in this sample may be carry-over from other donors' samples. This sequence joins TRBV2 and TRBJ2-7; D is possibly TRBD2 (6 bases). This sample comprised whole blood, obtained in connection with sensitization to the hapten diphenylcyclopropenone (DPC). CDR3 nucleotide sequence: TGTGCCAGCTGCAAGGAGGGTCGCTCCTACGAGCAGTACTTC. Translation gives CASCKEGRSYEQYF. The full variable domain, with the rest looked up from reference TRBV2 and TRBJ2-7, is EPEVTQTPSHQVTQMGQEVILRCVPISNHLYFYWYRQILGQKVEFLVSFYNNEISEKSEIFDDQFSVERPDGSNFTLKIRSTKLEDSAMYFCASCKEGRSYEQYFGPGTRLTVT.